One and the same sample provided the 11 T cell receptor beta chains below, sequenced in a study of blood T cells in healthy people across ages. With a J-beta primer mix and a sample-barcoded 5' primer, a second PCR ran roughly 7 to 11 cycles. TCRdb re-derived calls from the 5' RACE reads in MiXCR, one entry per CDR3 protein. The table records hundreds of thousands of distinct CDR3 sequences, approximately 49% of them present only once. Sequenced input: blood. Receptors were obtained from an older woman in good health.

This clonotype was observed a handful of times. J is TRBJ2-4 and V is TRBV20-1; possible D gene TRBD2, 6 bases. V gave up 5 bases and J gave up 10 bases, with 15 bases separating them. This CDR3 is built from 12 residues. Germline loops: CDR1 DFQATT, CDR2 SNEGSKA (reference sequence). CDR3 DNA: TGCAGTGCTCCCCGCCCGGGGAGGATTCAGTACTTC. Its translation is CSAPRPGRIQYF.

This clonotype was seen a few times. This chain connects TRBV7-2 to TRBJ2-3; the match to TRBD2 covers 11 bases. CDR1 is SGHTA, CDR2 FQGNSA, per germline. The CDR3 totals 17 residues. The V segment lost 0 bases and the J segment 1 base; nucleotides outside the gene matches: 3. The CDR3 sequence: CASSLAGTSGRTDTQYF. CDR3 nucleotides: TGTGCCAGCAGCTTAGCAGGGACTAGCGGACGCACAGATACGCAGTATTTT.

The rearrangement uses TRBV20-1 and TRBJ1-2; perhaps TRBD1 as D (6 bases). The CDR3 runs 14 residues. Trimming removed 1 base from V and 4 bases from J, with 13 bases in between. In germline, CDR1 is DFQATT, CDR2 SNEGSKA (reference sequence). Here the CDR3 reads CSARAAGDSYGYTF. DNA for the CDR3: TGCAGTGCTAGAGCTGCAGGGGACTCCTATGGCTACACCTTC.

This clonotype was detected only a few times. This sequence joins TRBV4-2 and TRBJ2-4; D remains unclear. The V gene's germline CDR1 is LGHNA and CDR2 YNFKEQ. This CDR3 contains 15 residues. V was shortened by 0 bases and J by 8 bases, with 14 bases between the two germline ends. The CDR3 region is CASSQEYGYRDIQYF. The CDR3 coding sequence is TGTGCCAGCAGCCAAGAGTATGGGTACCGGGACATTCAGTACTTC.

This clonotype was picked up a small number of times. In DNA form, the CDR3 reads TGTGCCAGCAGTTTAGTGACGGGAAGACTCTCACGGGATTCACCCCTCCACTTT. Amino acids: CASSLVTGRLSRDSPLHF. The chain couples TRBV12-3 or TRBV12-4 to TRBJ1-6, with D unresolved. Trimming took 1 base from V and 8 from J, leaving 21 bases between them. This CDR3 has 18 amino acids.

The rearrangement uses TRBV7-2 and TRBJ2-5; TRBD2 aligns across 8 bases. This CDR3 region has 16 residues. After removal of 8 bases from V and 1 base from J, the junction contained 12 bases not matched to a gene. CDR1 is SGHTA, CDR2 FQGNSA, per germline. The CDR3 protein is CASLARGLAVQETQYF. CDR3 bases: TGTGCCAGCTTAGCGCGTGGACTAGCTGTCCAAGAGACCCAGTACTTC.

This sequence joins TRBV5-1 and TRBJ2-3; TRBD2 agrees at 13 bases. The CDR3 sequence is 15 residues long. V shed 5 bases, J shed 2 bases, and the junction held 2 bases outside the gene matches. Germline CDR1 is SGHRS and CDR2 is YFSETQ. CDR3 sequence reads: CASRGLAGLTDTQYF. CDR3 nucleotide sequence: TGCGCCAGCAGGGGACTAGCGGGGCTCACAGATACGCAGTATTTT.

With regard to this clonotype: A junction boundary mismatches the germline segment, possibly from a read error. The rearrangement links TRBV20-1 to TRBJ1-2; no reliable D call. The CDR3 totals 13 residues. Germline CDR1 is DFQATT and CDR2 is SNEGSKA (reference sequence). CDR3 loop: CSAGVTLGSGYTF. CDR3 sequence (DNA): TGTAGTGCTGGCGTAACGTTGGGAAGTGGCTACACCTTC.

This clonotype was seen a handful of times. J is TRBJ2-7 and V is TRBV5-1; D is undetermined. Germline V gene sequence: CDR1 SGHRS, CDR2 YFSETQ. The ends were cut back, 4 bases at V and 7 bases at J, with 15 bases in the middle. This CDR3 spans 13 amino acids. CDR3: CASSLDTVQEQYF. CDR3 nucleotide sequence: TGCGCCAGCAGCCTCGACACGGTTCAGGAGCAGTACTTC.

Concerning this clonotype: The germline gene is not matched at one end of the junction; a read error may be the cause. The gene calls are TRBV5-1 and TRBJ2-1, with 13 bases that match TRBD2. Germline loops: CDR1 SGHRS, CDR2 YFSETQ. The CDR3 is 17 residues long. This CDR3 reads CASSLGELAGGRDERFF. In nucleotides, the CDR3 is TGCGCCAGCAGCTTGGGGGAACTAGCGGGAGGGCGCGATGAGCGGTTCTTC.

The chain combines TRBV27 with TRBJ2-3, with 10 bases aligning to TRBD2. Germline lookup yields CDR1 MNHEY and CDR2 SMNVEV (reference sequence). This CDR3 is built from 16 residues. V dropped 3 bases and J dropped 2; count of bases not matched to a gene: 5. The CDR3 sequence: CASSFRGTSDTDTQYF. For the CDR3, the DNA is TGTGCCAGCAGTTTTAGGGGGACTAGCGACACAGATACGCAGTATTTT.